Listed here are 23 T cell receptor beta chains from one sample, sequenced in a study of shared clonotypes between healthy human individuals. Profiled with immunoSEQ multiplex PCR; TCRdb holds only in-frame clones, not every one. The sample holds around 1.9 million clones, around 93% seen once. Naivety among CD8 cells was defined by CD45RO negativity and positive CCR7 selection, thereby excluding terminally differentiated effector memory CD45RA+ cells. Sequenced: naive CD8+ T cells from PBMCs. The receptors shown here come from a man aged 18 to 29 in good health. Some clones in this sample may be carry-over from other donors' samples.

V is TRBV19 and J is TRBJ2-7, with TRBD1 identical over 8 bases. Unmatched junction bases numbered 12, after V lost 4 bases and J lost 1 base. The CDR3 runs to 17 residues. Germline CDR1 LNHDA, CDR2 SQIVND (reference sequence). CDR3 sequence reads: CASSTNLRDRHSYEQYF. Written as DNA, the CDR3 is TGTGCCAGTAGTACTAACCTCCGGGACAGGCATTCCTACGAGCAGTACTTC.

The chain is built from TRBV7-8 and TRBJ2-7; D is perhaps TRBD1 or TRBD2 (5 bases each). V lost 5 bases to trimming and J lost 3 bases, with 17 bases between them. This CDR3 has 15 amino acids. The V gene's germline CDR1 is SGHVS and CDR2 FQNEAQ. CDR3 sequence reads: CASSPVRGPSYEQYF. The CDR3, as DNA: TGTGCCAGCAGCCCCGTGAGGGGTCCCAGCTACGAGCAGTACTTC.

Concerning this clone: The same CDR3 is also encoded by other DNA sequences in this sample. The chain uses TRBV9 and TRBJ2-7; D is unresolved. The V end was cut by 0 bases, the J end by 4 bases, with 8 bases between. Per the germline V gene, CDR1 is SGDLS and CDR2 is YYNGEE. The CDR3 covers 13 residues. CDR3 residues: CASSVGLGYEQYF. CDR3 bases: TGTGCCAGCAGCGTAGGTCTAGGTTACGAGCAGTACTTC.

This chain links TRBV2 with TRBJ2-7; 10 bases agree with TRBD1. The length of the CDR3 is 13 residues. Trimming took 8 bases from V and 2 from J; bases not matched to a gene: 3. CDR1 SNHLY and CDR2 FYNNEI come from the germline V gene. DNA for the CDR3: TGTGCCAGCGGGACAGGGGTTACCTACGAGCAGTACTTC. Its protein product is CASGTGVTYEQYF. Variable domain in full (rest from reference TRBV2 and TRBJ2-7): EPEVTQTPSHQVTQMGQEVILRCVPISNHLYFYWYRQILGQKVEFLVSFYNNEISEKSEIFDDQFSVERPDGSNFTLKIRSTKLEDSAMYFCASGTGVTYEQYFGPGTRLTVT.

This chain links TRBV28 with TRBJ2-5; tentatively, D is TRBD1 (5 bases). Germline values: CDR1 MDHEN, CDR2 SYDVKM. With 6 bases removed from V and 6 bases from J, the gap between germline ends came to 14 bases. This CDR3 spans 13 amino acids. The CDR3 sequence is CASRPVGVKTQYF. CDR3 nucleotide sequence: TGTGCCAGCAGACCAGTAGGGGTAAAGACCCAGTACTTC.

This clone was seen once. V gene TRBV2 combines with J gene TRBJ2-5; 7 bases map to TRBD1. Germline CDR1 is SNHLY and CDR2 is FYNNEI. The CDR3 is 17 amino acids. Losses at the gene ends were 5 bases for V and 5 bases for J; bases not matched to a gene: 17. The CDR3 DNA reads TGTGCCAGCAGTCTCTTAAAGACAGGGAATTTAAAGGAGACCCAGTACTTC. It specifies CASSLLKTGNLKETQYF.

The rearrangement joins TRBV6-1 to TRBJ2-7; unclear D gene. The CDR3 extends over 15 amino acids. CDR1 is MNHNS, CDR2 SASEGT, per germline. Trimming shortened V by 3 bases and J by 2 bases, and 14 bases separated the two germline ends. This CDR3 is CASSEVTLRTYEQYF. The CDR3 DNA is TGTGCCAGCAGTGAGGTAACCCTGCGCACCTACGAGCAGTACTTC.

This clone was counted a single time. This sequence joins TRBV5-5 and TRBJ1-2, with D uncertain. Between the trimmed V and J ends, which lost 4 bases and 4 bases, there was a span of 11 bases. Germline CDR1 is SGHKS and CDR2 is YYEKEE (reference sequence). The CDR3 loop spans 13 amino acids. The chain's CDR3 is CASSPPAGYGYTF. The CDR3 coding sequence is TGTGCCAGCAGCCCCCCAGCCGGCTATGGCTACACCTTC.

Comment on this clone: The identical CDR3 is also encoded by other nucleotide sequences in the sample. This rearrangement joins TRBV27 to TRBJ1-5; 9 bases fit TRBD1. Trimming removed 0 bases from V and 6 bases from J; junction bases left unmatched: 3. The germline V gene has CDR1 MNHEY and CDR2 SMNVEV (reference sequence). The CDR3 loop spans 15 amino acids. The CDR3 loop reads CASSLSGTGRQPQHF. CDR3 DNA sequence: TGTGCCAGCAGTTTATCAGGGACAGGGCGTCAGCCCCAGCATTTT.

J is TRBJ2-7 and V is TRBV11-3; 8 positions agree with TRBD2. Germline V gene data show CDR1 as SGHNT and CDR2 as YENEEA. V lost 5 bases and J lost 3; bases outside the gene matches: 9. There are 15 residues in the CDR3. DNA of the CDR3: TGTGCCAGCAGCATCGGACTAGCAAGTCTCTACGAGCAGTACTTC. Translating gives CASSIGLASLYEQYF. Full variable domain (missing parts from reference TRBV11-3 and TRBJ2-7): EAGVVQSPRYKIIEKKQPVAFWCNPISGHNTLYWYLQNLGQGPELLIRYENEEAVDDSQLPKDRFSAERLKGVDSTLKIQPAELGDSAVYLCASSIGLASLYEQYFGPGTRLTVT.

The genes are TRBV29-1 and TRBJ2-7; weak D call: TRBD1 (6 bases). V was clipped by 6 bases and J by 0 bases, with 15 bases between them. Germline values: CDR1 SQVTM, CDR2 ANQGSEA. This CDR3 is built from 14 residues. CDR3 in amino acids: CSVTGTPSSYEQYF. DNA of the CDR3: TGCAGCGTGACCGGGACACCGAGCTCCTACGAGCAGTACTTC.

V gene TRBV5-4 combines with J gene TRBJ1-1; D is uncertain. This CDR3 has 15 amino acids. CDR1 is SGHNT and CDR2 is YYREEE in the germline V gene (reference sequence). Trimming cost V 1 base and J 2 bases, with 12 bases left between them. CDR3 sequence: CASSLWRQTNTEAFF. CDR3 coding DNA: TGTGCCAGCAGCTTGTGGAGGCAGACCAACACTGAAGCTTTCTTT. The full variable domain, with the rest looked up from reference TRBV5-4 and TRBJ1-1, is ETGVTQSPTHLIKTRGQQVTLRCSSQSGHNTVSWYQQALGQGPQFIFQYYREEENGRGNFPPRFSGLQFPNYSSELNVNALELDDSALYLCASSLWRQTNTEAFFGQGTRLTVV.

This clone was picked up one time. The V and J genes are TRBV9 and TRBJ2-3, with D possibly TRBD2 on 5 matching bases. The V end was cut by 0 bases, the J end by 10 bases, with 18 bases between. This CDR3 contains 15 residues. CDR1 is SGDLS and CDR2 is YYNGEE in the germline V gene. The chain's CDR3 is CASSVGPSPADSQYF. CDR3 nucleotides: TGTGCCAGCAGCGTAGGGCCCAGCCCGGCGGACTCGCAGTATTTT.

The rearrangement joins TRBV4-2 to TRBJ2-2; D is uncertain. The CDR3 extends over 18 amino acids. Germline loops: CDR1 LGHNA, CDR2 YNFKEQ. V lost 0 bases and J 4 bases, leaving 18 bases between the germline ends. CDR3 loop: CASSQDREGRSLTGELFF. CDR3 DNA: TGTGCCAGCAGCCAAGATAGGGAAGGCAGATCGCTCACCGGGGAGCTGTTTTTT.

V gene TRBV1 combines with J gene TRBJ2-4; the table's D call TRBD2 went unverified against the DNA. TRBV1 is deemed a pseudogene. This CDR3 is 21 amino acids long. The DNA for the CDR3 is TGCACCAGCAGCCAAGAAACGGGTCGGGCGGTAACAGGCGGGACGGCGAGCGTTCAGTACTTC. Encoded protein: CTSSQETGRAVTGGTASVQYF.

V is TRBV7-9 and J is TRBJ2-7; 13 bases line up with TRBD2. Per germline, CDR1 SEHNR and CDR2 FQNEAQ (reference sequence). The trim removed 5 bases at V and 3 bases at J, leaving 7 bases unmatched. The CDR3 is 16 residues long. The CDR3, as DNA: TGTGCCAGCAGCGCAGCCGGGACTAGCGGGATCTACGAGCAGTACTTC. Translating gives CASSAAGTSGIYEQYF.

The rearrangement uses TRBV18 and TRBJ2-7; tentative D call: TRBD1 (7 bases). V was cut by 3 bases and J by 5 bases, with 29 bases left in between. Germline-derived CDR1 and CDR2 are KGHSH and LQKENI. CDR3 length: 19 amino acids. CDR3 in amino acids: CASSPGPEGAEGRVDEQYF. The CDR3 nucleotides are TGTGCCAGCTCACCTGGGCCGGAGGGGGCGGAGGGCCGGGTTGACGAGCAGTACTTC.

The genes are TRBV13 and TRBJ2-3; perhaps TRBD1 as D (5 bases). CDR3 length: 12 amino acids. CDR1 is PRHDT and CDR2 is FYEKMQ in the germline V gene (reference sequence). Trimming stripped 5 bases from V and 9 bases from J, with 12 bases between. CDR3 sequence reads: CASSPGAGTQYF. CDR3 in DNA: TGTGCCAGCAGCCCTGGGGCTGGCACGCAGTATTTT.

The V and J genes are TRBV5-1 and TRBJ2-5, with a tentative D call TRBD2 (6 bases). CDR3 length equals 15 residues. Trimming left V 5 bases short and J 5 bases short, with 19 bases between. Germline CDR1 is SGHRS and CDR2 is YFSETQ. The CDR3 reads CASRWTSARGETQYF. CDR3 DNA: TGCGCCAGCAGATGGACATCTGCCCGGGGGGAGACCCAGTACTTC.

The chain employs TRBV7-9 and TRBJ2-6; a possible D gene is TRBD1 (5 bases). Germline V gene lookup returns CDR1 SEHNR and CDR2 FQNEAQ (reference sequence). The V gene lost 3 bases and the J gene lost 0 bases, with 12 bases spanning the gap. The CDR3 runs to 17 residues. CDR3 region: CASSFIGALSGANVLTF. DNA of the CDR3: TGTGCCAGCAGCTTTATAGGGGCCCTCTCTGGGGCCAACGTCCTGACTTTC.

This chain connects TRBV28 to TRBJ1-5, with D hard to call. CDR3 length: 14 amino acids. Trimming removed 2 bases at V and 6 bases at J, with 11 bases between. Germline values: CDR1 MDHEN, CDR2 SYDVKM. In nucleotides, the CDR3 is TGTGCCAGCAGTTTAAGATTGCGGGGTCAGCCCCAGCATTTT. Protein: CASSLRLRGQPQHF.

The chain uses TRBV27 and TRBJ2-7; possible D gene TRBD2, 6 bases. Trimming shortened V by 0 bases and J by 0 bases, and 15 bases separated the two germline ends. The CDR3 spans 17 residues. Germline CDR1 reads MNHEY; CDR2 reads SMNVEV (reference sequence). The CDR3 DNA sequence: TGTGCCAGCAGTTTATCGAGTCCTAGCGACTACTCCTACGAGCAGTACTTC. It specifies CASSLSSPSDYSYEQYF.

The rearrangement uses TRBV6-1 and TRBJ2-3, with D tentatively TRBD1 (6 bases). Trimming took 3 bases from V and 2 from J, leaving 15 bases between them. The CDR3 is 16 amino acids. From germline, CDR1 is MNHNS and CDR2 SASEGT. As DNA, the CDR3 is TGTGCCAGCAGTGACCAACAGGGATCCTACACAGATACGCAGTATTTT. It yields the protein CASSDQQGSYTDTQYF.